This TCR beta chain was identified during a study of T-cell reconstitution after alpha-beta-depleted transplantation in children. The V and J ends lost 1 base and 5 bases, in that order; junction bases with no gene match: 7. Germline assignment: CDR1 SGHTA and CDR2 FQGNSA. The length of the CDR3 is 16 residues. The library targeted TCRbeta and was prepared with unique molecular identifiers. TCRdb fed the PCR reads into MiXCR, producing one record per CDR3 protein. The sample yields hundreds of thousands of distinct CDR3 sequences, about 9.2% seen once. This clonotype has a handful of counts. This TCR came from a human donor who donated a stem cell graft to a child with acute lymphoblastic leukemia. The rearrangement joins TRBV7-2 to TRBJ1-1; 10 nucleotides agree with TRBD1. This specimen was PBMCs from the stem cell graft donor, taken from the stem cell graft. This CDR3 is CASSLGRTGGATEAFF. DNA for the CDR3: TGTGCCAGCAGCTTAGGACGGACAGGGGGGGCGACTGAAGCTTTCTTT.